The T cell receptor beta chain under discussion was sequenced for a study of CD8 T cells in Susac syndrome. Study-level points and caveats: In its TCR sequencing and HLA analysis, the study acknowledged that the number of individuals was relatively small.

In the case of this clonotype: Its specificity is unknown.

This CDR3 has 14 residues. The ends were cut back, 1 base at V and 8 bases at J, with 12 bases in the middle. The germline CDR1 and CDR2 sequences are MGHRA and YSYEKL. CD8+ and CD4+ T cells circulating in blood were sequenced for TCR beta. The CD8+ and CD4+ T cells were isolated magnetically using a negative isolation approach, whereas the TEMRA cells were enriched by FACS. Random hexamers were used to reverse transcribe roughly 0.5 to 1 ug of RNA. The authors amplified TCR beta CDR3 across 54 Vbeta and 13 Jbeta using immunoSEQ multiplex PCR. TCRdb used MiXCR to reprocess the immunoSEQ multiplex PCR reads, holding one entry per CDR3 protein. Of about 400,000 distinct CDR3 sequences in the sample, approximately 85% were seen once.

Sequencing used CD8+ T cells from PBMCs. This clonotype was obtained from a human donor with multiple sclerosis. The V call is TRBV4-1, the J call TRBJ2-1, with a tentative D call TRBD2 (6 bases). CDR3 residues: CASSQAEGPHEQFF. CDR3 DNA: TGCGCCAGCAGCCAAGCGGAGGGACCACATGAGCAGTTCTTC.